This entry concerns a single T cell receptor (beta chain). Its antigen is unknown. TCRdb passed the RT-PCR reads through MiXCR, listing each CDR3 protein once. This table has hundreds of thousands of distinct CDR3 sequences, 9.5% to 13% appearing once. These data come from a study of response to subunit inactivated influenza vaccine. Study-wide results and caveats: The study's authors posited that every seasonal influenza vaccination enlists few new T cells.

V was clipped by 3 bases and J by 3 bases; unmatched bases: 6. This CDR3 has 16 amino acids. Germline lookup yields CDR1 KGHDR and CDR2 SFDVKD. This chain uses TRBV24-1 with TRBJ2-5; 10 nucleotides line up with TRBD1. Specimen: PBMCs from blood, collected 40 to 50 days after vaccination. The TCR comes from a man aged 50 or older who received an inactivated influenza vaccine. As DNA, the CDR3 is TGTGCCACCAGTGATCTGACAGGGGGCAGTGAAGAGACCCAGTACTTC. It yields the protein CATSDLTGGSEETQYF.